The clone carrying this T cell receptor beta chain was counted between two and nine times. This sample is drawn from a study of cytomegalovirus exposure and HLA in healthy donors. The CDR3 loop spans 13 amino acids. The germline V gene encodes CDR1 GTSNPN and CDR2 SVGIG (reference sequence). V gave up 3 bases and J gave up 7 bases, with 10 bases separating them. PCR was performed using 60 Vbeta and 13 Jbeta primers. Generated by immunoSEQ multiplex PCR, the TCRdb table keeps only in-frame clones and is missing some. This sample has around 190,000 clones, with roughly 8.7% found just once. This clonotype was sampled from a woman younger than 45 in good health and CMV-seropositive. V gene TRBV30 combines with J gene TRBJ1-6; possible D gene TRBD1, 6 bases. The sequencing sample was made of PBMCs. The CDR3 loop reads CAWSATGNSPLHF. As DNA, the CDR3 is TGTGCCTGGAGCGCCACAGGGAATTCACCCCTCCACTTT.